Below, 6 T cell receptor beta chains from the same sample are listed, as sequenced in a study of radiation and T cells in renal cell carcinoma. Documented time point: blood 2 weeks post-SBRT. Treatment defined: 15 Gy SBRT to primary tumor, nephrectomy 4 weeks later. Sequencing was performed with immunoSEQ multiplex PCR; in TCRdb, only in-frame clones are kept and a portion is missing. Of about 150,000 clones listed, over 80% were seen once; the top ten hold 10% to 15%. The sample consisted of blood, taken from a patient whose treatment included radiotherapy and nephrectomy. Every receptor here comes from a woman in her fifties or sixties with renal cell carcinoma.

This chain links TRBV6-6 with TRBJ2-2; D remains unclear. This CDR3 contains 14 residues. Germline V gene lookup returns CDR1 MNHNY and CDR2 SVGAGI (reference sequence). V was pared by 0 bases and J by 1 base, with 3 bases between. The DNA for the CDR3 is TGTGCCAGCAGTTACTCTAGGAACACCGGGGAGCTGTTTTTT. It encodes CASSYSRNTGELFF.

CDR3 sequence (DNA): TGTGCCAGCAGCCAACCTAGTCCCGTAAACTATGGCTACACCTTC. It specifies CASSQPSPVNYGYTF. This chain uses TRBV4-2 with TRBJ1-2; D is undetermined. Germline CDR1 LGHNA, CDR2 YNFKEQ. Trimming took off 2 bases at V and 2 bases at J, with 12 bases between the two ends. This CDR3 has 15 amino acids.

With regard to this clone: This same CDR3 is encoded by further DNA sequences in the sample. This chain connects TRBV6-1 to TRBJ1-1, with TRBD1 matching 8 bases. Trimming removed 7 bases from V and 3 bases from J; junction bases left unmatched: 1. Looked up from germline, CDR1 is MNHNS and CDR2 is SASEGT. The CDR3 covers 12 residues. Written as DNA, the CDR3 is TGTGCCAGCAACAGGGGGGACACTGAAGCTTTCTTT. It translates to CASNRGDTEAFF.

This clone appeared a few times. The junction and the germline gene differ at one end; a read error may be behind it. The rearrangement uses TRBV4-1 and TRBJ2-1; perhaps TRBD2 as D (5 bases). CDR3 length: 12 residues. The germline V gene encodes CDR1 MGHRA and CDR2 YSYEKL. The CDR3 DNA reads TGCGCCAGCAGCCAAGTCGGGCACCCCGGGGTCTTC. Its protein is CASSQVGHPGVF.

This chain links TRBV5-1 with TRBJ1-2, with 8 bases that match TRBD1. CDR1 SGHRS and CDR2 YFSETQ come from the germline V gene. The CDR3 is 15 residues long. J was trimmed by 8 bases and V by 1 base; bases with no gene match: 10. CDR3 nucleotides: TGCGCCAGCAGCTTGAGGACAGGGCCCCTCGGAGGCTACACCTTC. It codes for CASSLRTGPLGGYTF.

This chain connects TRBV6-1 to TRBJ1-2; the match to TRBD1 covers 7 bases. V lost 6 bases, J lost 5 bases, and 12 bases stayed unmatched. Per the germline V gene, CDR1 is MNHNS and CDR2 is SASEGT. CDR3 length equals 15 residues. The CDR3 is CASRGDRESPYGYTF. The CDR3 bases are TGTGCCAGCAGGGGAGACAGGGAGAGTCCTTATGGCTACACCTTC.